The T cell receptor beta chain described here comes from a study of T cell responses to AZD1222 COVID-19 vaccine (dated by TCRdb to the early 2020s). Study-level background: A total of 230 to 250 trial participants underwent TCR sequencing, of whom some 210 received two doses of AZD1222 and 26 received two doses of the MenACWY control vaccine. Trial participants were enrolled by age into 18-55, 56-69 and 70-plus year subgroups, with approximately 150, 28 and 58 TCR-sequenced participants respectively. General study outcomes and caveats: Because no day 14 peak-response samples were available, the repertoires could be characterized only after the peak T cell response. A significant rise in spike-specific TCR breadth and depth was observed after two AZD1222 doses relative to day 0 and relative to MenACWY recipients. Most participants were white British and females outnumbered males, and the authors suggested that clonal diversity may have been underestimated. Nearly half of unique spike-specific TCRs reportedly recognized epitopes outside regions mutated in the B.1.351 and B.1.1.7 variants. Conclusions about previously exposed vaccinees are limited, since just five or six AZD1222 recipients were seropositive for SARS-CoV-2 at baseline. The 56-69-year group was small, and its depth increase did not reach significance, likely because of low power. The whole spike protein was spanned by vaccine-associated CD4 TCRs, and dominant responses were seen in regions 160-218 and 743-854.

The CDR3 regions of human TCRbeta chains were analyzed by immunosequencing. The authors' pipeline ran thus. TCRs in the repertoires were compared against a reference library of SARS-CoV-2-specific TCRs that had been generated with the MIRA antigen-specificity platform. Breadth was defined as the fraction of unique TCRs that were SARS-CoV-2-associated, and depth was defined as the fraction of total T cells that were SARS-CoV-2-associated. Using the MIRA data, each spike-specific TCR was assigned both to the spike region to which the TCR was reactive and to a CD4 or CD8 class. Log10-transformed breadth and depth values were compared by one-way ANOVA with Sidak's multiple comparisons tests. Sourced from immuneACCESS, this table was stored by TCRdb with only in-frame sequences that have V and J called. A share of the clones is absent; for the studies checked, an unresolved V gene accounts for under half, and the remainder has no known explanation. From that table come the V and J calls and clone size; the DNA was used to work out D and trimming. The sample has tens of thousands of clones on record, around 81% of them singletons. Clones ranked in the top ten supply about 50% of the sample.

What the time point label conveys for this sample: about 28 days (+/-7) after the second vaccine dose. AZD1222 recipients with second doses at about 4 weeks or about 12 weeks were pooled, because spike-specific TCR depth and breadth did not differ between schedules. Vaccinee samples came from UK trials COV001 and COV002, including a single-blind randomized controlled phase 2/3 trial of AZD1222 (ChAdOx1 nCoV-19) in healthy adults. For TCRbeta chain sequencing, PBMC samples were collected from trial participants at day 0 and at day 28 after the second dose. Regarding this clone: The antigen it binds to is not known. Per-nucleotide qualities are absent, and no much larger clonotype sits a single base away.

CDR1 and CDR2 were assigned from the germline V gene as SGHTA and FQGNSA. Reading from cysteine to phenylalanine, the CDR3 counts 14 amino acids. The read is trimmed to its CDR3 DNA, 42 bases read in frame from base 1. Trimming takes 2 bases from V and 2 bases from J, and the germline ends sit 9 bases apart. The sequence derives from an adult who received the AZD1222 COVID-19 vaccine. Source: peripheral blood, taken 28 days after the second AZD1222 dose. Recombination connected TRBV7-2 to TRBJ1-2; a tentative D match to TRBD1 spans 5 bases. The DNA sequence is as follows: TGTGCCAGCAGCTTATTACAGGAGAACTATGGCTACACCTTC. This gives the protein CASSLLQENYGYTF.